Listed below are T cell receptor beta chains from one sample, sequenced in a study of blood T cell repertoires in COVID-19. Libraries were prepared by immunoSEQ multiplex PCR; TCRdb keeps only in-frame clonotypes and omits some of them. Of roughly 100,000 clones in the sample, roughly 79% are singletons; the top ten hold over 8.5%. Sequencing was done on a sample of peripheral blood. These receptors originate from a woman in her 70s with acute or convalescent COVID-19. CDR3s include the opening cysteine and the closing phenylalanine or tryptophan. The D gene is left open where the match is weak. Clone size, where shown, is once, few, many, or a class for clones that have expanded.

v_gene: TRBV5-5; j_gene: TRBJ1-1; abundance: NA; d_gene: TRBD1; CDR3aa: CASRGQMNTEAFF; CDR3nt: TGTGCCAGCAGGGGACAGATGAACACTGAAGCTTTCTTT
v_gene: TRBV6-5; j_gene: TRBJ2-1; abundance: NA; d_gene: TRBD2; CDR3aa: CASRAAGEGRNEQFF; CDR3nt: TGTGCCAGCAGGGCAGCGGGAGAGGGGCGTAATGAGCAGTTCTTC
v_gene: TRBV5-4; j_gene: TRBJ2-2; abundance: NA; d_gene: TRBD1; CDR3aa: CASSPFQGALPLNTGELFF; CDR3nt: TGTGCCAGCAGCCCCTTCCAGGGGGCGCTCCCCCTTAACACCGGGGAGCTGTTTTTT
v_gene: TRBV7-2; j_gene: TRBJ1-1; abundance: NA; d_gene: TRBD1; CDR3aa: CASSYPGGMNTEAFF; CDR3nt: TGTGCCAGCAGCTACCCAGGGGGCATGAACACTGAAGCTTTCTTT
v_gene: TRBV3-1/TRBV3-2; j_gene: TRBJ2-5; abundance: NA; d_gene: TRBD2; CDR3aa: CASSQDVASGGEETQYF; CDR3nt: TGTGCCAGCAGCCAAGATGTGGCTAGCGGGGGGGAAGAGACCCAGTACTTC
v_gene: TRBV7-9; j_gene: TRBJ1-5; abundance: NA; d_gene: TRBD1; CDR3aa: CASSLGQGDTRNQPQHF; CDR3nt: TGTGCCAGCAGCCTAGGACAGGGCGATACGCGCAATCAGCCCCAGCATTTT
v_gene: TRBV2; j_gene: TRBJ2-7; abundance: NA; d_gene: TRBD1; CDR3aa: CASSERGGTGLF; CDR3nt: TGTGCCAGCAGTGAAAGGGGGGGGACAGGGCTCTTC
v_gene: TRBV4-1; j_gene: TRBJ1-5; abundance: NA; d_gene: NA; CDR3aa: CASSQVEGGDQPQHF; CDR3nt: TGCGCCAGCAGCCAAGTCGAAGGGGGAGATCAGCCCCAGCATTTT
v_gene: TRBV5-8; j_gene: TRBJ1-1; abundance: NA; d_gene: NA; CDR3aa: CASSIGVDTEAFF; CDR3nt: TGTGCCAGCAGCATCGGGGTTGACACTGAAGCTTTCTTT
v_gene: TRBV6-2/TRBV6-3; j_gene: TRBJ1-5; abundance: once; d_gene: TRBD1; CDR3aa: CASSYNRGSSNQPQHF; CDR3nt: TGTGCCAGCAGTTACAACAGGGGGAGTAGCAATCAGCCCCAGCATTTT
v_gene: TRBV27; j_gene: TRBJ2-7; abundance: NA; d_gene: NA; CDR3aa: CASSFRQGSYEQYF; CDR3nt: TGTGCCAGCAGTTTTCGGCAGGGTTCCTACGAGCAGTACTTC
v_gene: TRBV7-6; j_gene: TRBJ2-2; abundance: few; d_gene: NA; CDR3aa: CASSLRRDNRGTGELFF; CDR3nt: TGTGCCAGCAGCTTACGAAGGGACAACCGCGGCACCGGGGAGCTGTTTTTT
v_gene: TRBV2; j_gene: TRBJ1-1; abundance: NA; d_gene: NA; CDR3aa: CASRMTAMNTEAFF; CDR3nt: TGTGCCAGCAGGATGACAGCTATGAACACTGAAGCTTTCTTT
v_gene: TRBV19; j_gene: TRBJ2-3; abundance: once; d_gene: TRBD2; CDR3aa: CASSMKSGGASSTDTQYF; CDR3nt: TGTGCCAGTAGTATGAAGAGCGGGGGGGCCTCGAGCACAGATACGCAGTATTTT
v_gene: TRBV9; j_gene: TRBJ2-2; abundance: NA; d_gene: TRBD2; CDR3aa: CASSPSTGGVGTGELFF; CDR3nt: TGTGCCAGCAGCCCTTCTACGGGGGGAGTAGGCACCGGGGAGCTGTTTTTT
v_gene: TRBV4-1; j_gene: TRBJ2-5; abundance: NA; d_gene: TRBD1; CDR3aa: CASSRGTGGAGPETQYF; CDR3nt: TGCGCCAGCAGCCGAGGTACAGGGGGCGCGGGGCCGGAGACCCAGTACTTC
v_gene: TRBV2; j_gene: TRBJ2-2; abundance: NA; d_gene: TRBD2; CDR3aa: CASTPRTSGYTGELFF; CDR3nt: TGTGCCAGCACCCCACGGACTAGCGGATACACCGGGGAGCTGTTTTTT
v_gene: TRBV19; j_gene: TRBJ1-2; abundance: once; d_gene: NA; CDR3aa: CASSNTGSHGYTF; CDR3nt: TGTGCCAGTAGTAATACAGGGTCCCATGGCTACACCTTC
v_gene: TRBV4-2; j_gene: TRBJ1-2; abundance: NA; d_gene: NA; CDR3aa: CASSQDAGANYGYTF; CDR3nt: TGTGCCAGCAGCCAAGATGCGGGAGCGAACTATGGCTACACCTTC
v_gene: TRBV18; j_gene: TRBJ1-1; abundance: NA; d_gene: NA; CDR3aa: CASSPRQQAFF; CDR3nt: TGTGCCAGCTCACCGAGACAACAAGCTTTCTTT
v_gene: TRBV9; j_gene: TRBJ2-2; abundance: NA; d_gene: TRBD2; CDR3aa: CASSAGLAGAEAGELFF; CDR3nt: TGTGCCAGCAGCGCGGGACTAGCGGGAGCGGAGGCCGGGGAGCTGTTTTTT
v_gene: TRBV27; j_gene: TRBJ1-1; abundance: few; d_gene: TRBD1; CDR3aa: CASSLSSGQGPQAGAFF; CDR3nt: TGTGCCAGCAGTTTATCGTCCGGACAGGGGCCTCAGGCGGGGGCTTTCTTT
v_gene: TRBV10-3; j_gene: TRBJ1-1; abundance: NA; d_gene: NA; CDR3aa: CAIREQGGSTEAFF; CDR3nt: TGTGCCATCAGAGAACAGGGTGGGAGCACTGAAGCTTTCTTT
v_gene: TRBV5-1; j_gene: TRBJ1-2; abundance: NA; d_gene: TRBD1; CDR3aa: CASSVTTGVAAYGYTF; CDR3nt: TGCGCCAGCAGCGTCACAACAGGGGTGGCGGCCTATGGCTACACCTTC
v_gene: TRBV19; j_gene: TRBJ1-1; abundance: few; d_gene: NA; CDR3aa: CASSLPRGNTEAFF; CDR3nt: TGTGCCAGTAGTCTTCCCAGGGGAAACACTGAAGCTTTCTTT
v_gene: TRBV28; j_gene: TRBJ1-2; abundance: NA; d_gene: TRBD1; CDR3aa: CASNYGTAKYTRSNYGYTF; CDR3nt: TGTGCCAGCAACTACGGGACAGCAAAGTATACTAGGTCTAACTATGGCTACACCTTC
v_gene: TRBV9; j_gene: TRBJ1-2; abundance: NA; d_gene: NA; CDR3aa: CASSGGLAYGYTF; CDR3nt: TGTGCCAGCAGCGGCGGGCTAGCGTATGGCTACACCTTC
v_gene: TRBV27; j_gene: TRBJ1-1; abundance: NA; d_gene: NA; CDR3aa: CASSLHLGNTEAFF; CDR3nt: TGTGCCAGCAGTTTACACCTCGGGAACACTGAAGCTTTCTTT
v_gene: TRBV19; j_gene: TRBJ2-5; abundance: NA; d_gene: NA; CDR3aa: CASSSSTGTQYF; CDR3nt: TGTGCCAGTAGTTCCTCGACGGGGACCCAGTACTTC
v_gene: TRBV29-1; j_gene: TRBJ1-1; abundance: NA; d_gene: NA; CDR3aa: CSATLATEAFF; CDR3nt: TGCAGCGCGACCCTGGCCACTGAAGCTTTCTTT
v_gene: TRBV10-3; j_gene: TRBJ1-2; abundance: NA; d_gene: TRBD1; CDR3aa: CAISESKGAQGYGYTF; CDR3nt: TGTGCCATCAGTGAGTCGAAGGGGGCGCAGGGCTATGGCTACACCTTC
v_gene: TRBV30; j_gene: TRBJ1-2; abundance: NA; d_gene: TRBD1; CDR3aa: CAWTQGGTAHGYTF; CDR3nt: TGTGCCTGGACCCAAGGGGGGACAGCGCATGGCTACACCTTC
v_gene: TRBV28; j_gene: TRBJ2-3; abundance: NA; d_gene: TRBD1; CDR3aa: CASSSTGDLADTQYF; CDR3nt: TGTGCCAGCAGTTCGACAGGGGATTTGGCAGATACGCAGTATTTT
v_gene: TRBV9; j_gene: TRBJ2-1; abundance: NA; d_gene: NA; CDR3aa: CASSVDGGSSYNEQFF; CDR3nt: TGTGCCAGCAGCGTAGATGGGGGGAGCTCCTACAATGAGCAGTTCTTC
v_gene: TRBV2; j_gene: TRBJ1-5; abundance: NA; d_gene: TRBD1; CDR3aa: CASRDDRGNQPQHF; CDR3nt: TGTGCCAGCAGGGACGACAGGGGGAATCAGCCCCAGCATTTT
v_gene: TRBV7-2; j_gene: TRBJ1-4; abundance: few; d_gene: TRBD1; CDR3aa: CASSLERGPGEKLFF; CDR3nt: TGTGCCAGCAGCTTAGAGAGGGGGCCTGGTGAAAAACTGTTTTTT
v_gene: TRBV6-5; j_gene: TRBJ2-7; abundance: NA; d_gene: NA; CDR3aa: CASSSSVPYEQYF; CDR3nt: TGTGCCAGCAGTTCTAGCGTACCCTACGAGCAGTACTTC